The following is a T cell receptor (beta chain) sequence with its context. These data are taken from a study of blood T cell repertoires in COVID-19. The J segment lost 5 bases and the V segment lost 4 bases, leaving 5 bases of the junction unmatched. CDR1 and CDR2 from the germline V gene are KGHDR and SFDVKD. The CDR3 spans 14 residues. Methods used by the authors: It was from reference gene primer amplification that nucleated cell counts were estimated. Generated by immunoSEQ multiplex PCR, the TCRdb table keeps only in-frame clones and is missing some. The V and J calls and the clone size are those of that table, but D and trimming were determined from the DNA. The data contain 200,000 to 300,000 clones, around 90% of them seen just once; the ten biggest clones take up just over 7%.

The J gene is TRBJ2-5, the V gene TRBV24-1; 8 bases match TRBD2. The sequenced material came from peripheral blood. The clonotype originates from a man aged 55 to 70 who had recovered from COVID-19. The CDR3, as DNA: TGTGCCACCAGTGACCGGGGGGGTGTGGAGACCCAGTACTTC. The encoded protein is CATSDRGGVETQYF.